This T cell receptor (beta chain) appears in the sequencing data of a study of blood T cell repertoires in COVID-19. Study at large: The analysed material was cDNA or gDNA that came from T cells, B-cell-depleted T cells, or PBMCs.

Original processing methods: Amplifying reference gene primers gave estimates of nucleated cell counts. The method was immunoSEQ multiplex PCR; TCRdb's version includes in-frame clones alone and lacks a portion of them. The DNA was the basis for D and trimming; V, J and clone size are from that table. The repertoire holds 200,000 to 250,000 clones, with 85% to 90% as singletons. V lost 3 bases to trimming and J lost 5 bases; unmatched junction nucleotides: 4. CDR3 length: 16 amino acids. CDR1 is LNHDA, CDR2 SQIVND, per germline (reference sequence). This clone occurred a few times. Material for sequencing was peripheral blood. The gene calls are TRBV19 and TRBJ1-6, with TRBD1 matching over 10 bases. The sequence derives from a man at least 80 years old with acute or convalescent COVID-19. The CDR3, as DNA: TGTGCCAGTAGTATCGGACAGGGGGGTAATAATTCACCCCTCCACTTT. Its translation is CASSIGQGGNNSPLHF.